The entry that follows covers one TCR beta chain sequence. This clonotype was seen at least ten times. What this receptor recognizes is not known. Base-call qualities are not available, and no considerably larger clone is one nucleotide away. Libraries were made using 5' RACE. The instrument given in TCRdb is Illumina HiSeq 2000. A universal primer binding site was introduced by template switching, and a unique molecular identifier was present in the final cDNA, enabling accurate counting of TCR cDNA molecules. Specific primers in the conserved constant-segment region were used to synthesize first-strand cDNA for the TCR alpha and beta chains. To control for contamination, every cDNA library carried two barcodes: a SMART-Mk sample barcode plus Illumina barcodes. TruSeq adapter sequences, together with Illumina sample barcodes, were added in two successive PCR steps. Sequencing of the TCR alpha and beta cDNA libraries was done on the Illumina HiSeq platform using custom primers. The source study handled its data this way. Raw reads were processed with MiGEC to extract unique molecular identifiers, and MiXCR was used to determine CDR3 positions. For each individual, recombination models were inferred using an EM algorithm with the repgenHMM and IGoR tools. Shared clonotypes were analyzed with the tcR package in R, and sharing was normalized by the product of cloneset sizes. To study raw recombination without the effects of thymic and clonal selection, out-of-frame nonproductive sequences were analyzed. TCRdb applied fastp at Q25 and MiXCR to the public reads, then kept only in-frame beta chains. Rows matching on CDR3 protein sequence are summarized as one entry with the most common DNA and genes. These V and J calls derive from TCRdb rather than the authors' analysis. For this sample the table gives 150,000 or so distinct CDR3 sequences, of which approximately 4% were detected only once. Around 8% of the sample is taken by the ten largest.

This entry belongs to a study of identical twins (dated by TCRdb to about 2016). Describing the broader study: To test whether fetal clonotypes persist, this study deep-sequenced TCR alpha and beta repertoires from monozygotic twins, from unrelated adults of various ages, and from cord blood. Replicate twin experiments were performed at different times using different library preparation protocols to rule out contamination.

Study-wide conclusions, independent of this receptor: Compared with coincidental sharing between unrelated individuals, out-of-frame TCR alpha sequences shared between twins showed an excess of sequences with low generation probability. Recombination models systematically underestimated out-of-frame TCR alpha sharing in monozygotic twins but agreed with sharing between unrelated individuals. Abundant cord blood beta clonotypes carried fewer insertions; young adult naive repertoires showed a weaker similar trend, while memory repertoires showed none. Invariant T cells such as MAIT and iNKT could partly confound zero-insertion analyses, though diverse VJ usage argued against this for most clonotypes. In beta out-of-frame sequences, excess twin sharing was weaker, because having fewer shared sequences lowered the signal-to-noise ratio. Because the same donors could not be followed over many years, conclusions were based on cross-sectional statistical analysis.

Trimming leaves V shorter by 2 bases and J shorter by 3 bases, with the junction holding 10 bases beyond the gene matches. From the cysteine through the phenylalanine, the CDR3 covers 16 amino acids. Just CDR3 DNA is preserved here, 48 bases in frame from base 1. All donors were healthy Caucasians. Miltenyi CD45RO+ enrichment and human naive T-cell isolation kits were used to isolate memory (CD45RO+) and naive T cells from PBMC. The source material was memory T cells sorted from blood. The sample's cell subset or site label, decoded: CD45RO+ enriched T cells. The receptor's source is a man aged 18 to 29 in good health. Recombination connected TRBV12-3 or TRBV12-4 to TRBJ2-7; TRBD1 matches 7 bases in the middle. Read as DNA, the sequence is TGTGCCAGCAGTTTAACCTACGGGACAGACCTCTACGAGCAGTACTTC. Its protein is CASSLTYGTDLYEQYF.